The clone carrying this TCR beta chain was observed a handful of times. What it binds is not known. These data belong to a study of Tregs in tolerant kidney transplant recipients. Recipient PBMCs carried a CFSE label and met irradiated graft donor PBMCs for approximately six days before FACS sorting. Generated by immunoSEQ multiplex PCR, the TCRdb table keeps only in-frame clones and is missing some. The data show approximately 15,000 clones, about 53% seen once. Unmatched junction bases numbered 6, after V lost 3 bases and J lost 3 bases. The V gene's germline CDR1 is SGDLS and CDR2 YYNGEE. The CDR3 length is 15 residues.

This chain links TRBV9 with TRBJ1-2; 9 bases match TRBD1. The source of this sequence is a human patient who received a combined kidney and bone marrow transplant. Sequencing used CD4+ T cells from blood cultured with allogeneic cells, obtained before the transplant. Written as DNA, the CDR3 is TGTGCCAGCAGCGCCCGGGACAGGGCCTACTATGGCTACACCTTC. It yields the protein CASSARDRAYYGYTF.